This T cell receptor (beta chain) was profiled in a study of blood T cell repertoires in COVID-19 (dated by TCRdb to between 2020 and 2021). Regarding the research as a whole: The collaborator samples originated in the United States, Italy and Spain and spanned the acute and convalescent phases of COVID-19. The prospective study material was composed of cDNA or gDNA derived from T cells, B-cell-depleted T cells, or PBMCs. Subjects who had been exposed to COVID-19, were actively infected with it, or had recovered from it provided the deeply sampled blood TCRbeta repertoires that made up the dataset. The repertoires were released in a freely available public database meant as a resource for research on the immune response to SARS-CoV-2. Samples came from the ongoing ImmuneRACE study (first 160 participants) plus 1,254 subjects from 6 global collaborators. A de-identified subject ID, COVID-19 status, age in years and sex were almost always included in the sample metadata. Where available, HLA class I and class II types were taken from metadata supplied by the sample provider and were not determined by assay-based typing. The paper as a whole reports these results and caveats: The quantity of clinical and demographic metadata differed by source and by participant and was supplied without curation.

Collaborating institutions collected whole blood in K2EDTA tubes following their own protocols. Collaborator samples were shipped for TCRbeta analysis as frozen whole blood, isolated PBMCs, or DNA extracted from either sample type. The immunoSEQ Assay, a bias-controlled multiplex PCR, was used to amplify TCRbeta CDR3 regions from genomic DNA. The study's processing was this. Nucleated cell counts per sample were estimated from amplification of reference gene primers within the assay. Sequence reads were collapsed and filtered to measure the absolute abundance of every unique TCRbeta CDR3 rearrangement. For each sample, productive Simpson clonality was calculated by taking the square root of Simpson's diversity index across productive rearrangements. TCRdb retrieved this table from immuneACCESS and kept in-frame rearrangements only. Not all clones are present; in checked studies, unresolved V genes account for under half, and no reason is known for the remainder. Clone size and V and J calls were adopted from that table, with D and trimming inferred from the DNA. In all, the sample holds tens of thousands of clones, and about 74% of those were seen once. The ten largest make up under 50% of the sample.

Comments on this clone: No cognate antigen has been identified for it. No per-base quality is available; no much larger clone lies one base away.

Trimming removed 5 bases from V and 3 bases from J, leaving 14 bases between the germline ends. As encoded in the germline V gene, CDR1 is SGHTA while CDR2 is FQGNSA. Inclusive of the bounding cysteine and phenylalanine, the CDR3 is 15 residues long. Kept here is only the CDR3 DNA, which spans 45 bases and is read in frame from base 1. The TCR comes from a human donor in a cohort sampled during active COVID-19. The sample consisted of peripheral blood. The chain employs TRBV7-2 and TRBJ2-1, with a tentative D gene TRBD2 over 6 matching bases. The DNA reads as follows: TGTGCCAGCAGCCGCCGGGGAGGCGGCTACAATGAGCAGTTCTTC. It translates as CASSRRGGGYNEQFF.